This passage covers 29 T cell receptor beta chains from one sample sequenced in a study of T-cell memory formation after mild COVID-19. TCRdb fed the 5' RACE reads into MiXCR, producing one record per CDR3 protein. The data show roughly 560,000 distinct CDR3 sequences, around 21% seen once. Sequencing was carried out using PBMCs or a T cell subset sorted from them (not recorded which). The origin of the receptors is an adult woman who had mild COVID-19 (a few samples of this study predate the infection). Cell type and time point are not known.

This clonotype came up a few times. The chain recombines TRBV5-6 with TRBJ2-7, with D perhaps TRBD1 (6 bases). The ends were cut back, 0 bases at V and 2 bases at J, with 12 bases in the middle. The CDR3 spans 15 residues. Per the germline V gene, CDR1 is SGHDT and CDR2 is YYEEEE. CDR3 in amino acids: CASSLGGGRTYEQYF. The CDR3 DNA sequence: TGTGCCAGCAGCTTGGGAGGGGGTCGGACCTACGAGCAGTACTTC.

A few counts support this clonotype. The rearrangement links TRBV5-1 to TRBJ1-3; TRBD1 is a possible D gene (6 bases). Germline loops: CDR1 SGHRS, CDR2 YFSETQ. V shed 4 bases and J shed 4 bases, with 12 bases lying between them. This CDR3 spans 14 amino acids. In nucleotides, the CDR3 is TGCGCCAGCAGCCACAGGGAAGGGGGAAACACCATATATTTT. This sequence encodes CASSHREGGNTIYF.

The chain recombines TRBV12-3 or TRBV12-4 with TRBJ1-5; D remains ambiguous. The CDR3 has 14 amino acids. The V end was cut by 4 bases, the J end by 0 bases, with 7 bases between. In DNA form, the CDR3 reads TGTGCCAGCAGTTCTGACTATAGCAATCAGCCCCAGCATTTT. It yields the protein CASSSDYSNQPQHF.

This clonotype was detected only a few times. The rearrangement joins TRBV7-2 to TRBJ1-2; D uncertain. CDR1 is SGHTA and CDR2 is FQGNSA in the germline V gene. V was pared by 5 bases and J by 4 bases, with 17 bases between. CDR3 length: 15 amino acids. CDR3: CASSHRTSHLYGYTF. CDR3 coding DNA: TGTGCCAGCAGCCATCGTACATCCCACCTCTATGGCTACACCTTC.

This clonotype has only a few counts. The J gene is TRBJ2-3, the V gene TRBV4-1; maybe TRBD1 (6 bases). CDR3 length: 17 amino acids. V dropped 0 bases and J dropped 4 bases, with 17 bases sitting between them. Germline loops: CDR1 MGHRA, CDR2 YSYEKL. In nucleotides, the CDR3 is TGCGCCAGCAGCCAAGATAAAACTGGGGGCTTTGCAGATACGCAGTATTTT. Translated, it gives CASSQDKTGGFADTQYF.

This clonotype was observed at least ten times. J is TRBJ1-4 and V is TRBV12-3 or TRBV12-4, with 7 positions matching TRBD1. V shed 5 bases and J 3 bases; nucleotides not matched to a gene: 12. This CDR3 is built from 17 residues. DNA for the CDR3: TGTGCCAGCAGTCCTCGGGGCAGCCAGGGGGCTAATGAAAAACTGTTTTTT. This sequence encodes CASSPRGSQGANEKLFF.

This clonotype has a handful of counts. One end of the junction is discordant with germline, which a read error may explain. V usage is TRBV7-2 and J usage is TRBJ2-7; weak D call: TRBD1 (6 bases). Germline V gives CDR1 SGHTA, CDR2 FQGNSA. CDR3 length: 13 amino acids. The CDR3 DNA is TGTGCCAGCAGCTTACGAGGGACACCGTCCGTCGGGTTC. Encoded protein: CASSLRGTPSVGF.

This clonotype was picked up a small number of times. The CDR3 DNA follows: TGTGCCAGCAGCTTATCCGGGACAGGGAGCCTCGCGGCCAACGTCCTGACTTTC. Its protein product is CASSLSGTGSLAANVLTF. J is TRBJ2-6 and V is TRBV7-2, with TRBD1 identical over 9 bases. Germline CDR1 reads SGHTA; CDR2 reads FQGNSA. The V and J ends lost 2 bases and 6 bases, in that order; junction bases with no gene match: 11. The CDR3 covers 18 residues.

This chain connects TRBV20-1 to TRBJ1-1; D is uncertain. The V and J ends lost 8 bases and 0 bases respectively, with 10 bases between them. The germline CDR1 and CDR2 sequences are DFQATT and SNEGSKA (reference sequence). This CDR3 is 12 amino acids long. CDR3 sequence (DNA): TGCAGTTCAGGTCCCATGAACACTGAAGCTTTCTTT. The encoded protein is CSSGPMNTEAFF.

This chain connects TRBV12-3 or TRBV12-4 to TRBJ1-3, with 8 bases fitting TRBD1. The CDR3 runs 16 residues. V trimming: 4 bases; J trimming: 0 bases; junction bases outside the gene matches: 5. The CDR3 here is CASSSSDRGSGNTIYF. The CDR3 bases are TGTGCCAGCAGTTCGTCAGACAGGGGCTCTGGAAACACCATATATTTT.

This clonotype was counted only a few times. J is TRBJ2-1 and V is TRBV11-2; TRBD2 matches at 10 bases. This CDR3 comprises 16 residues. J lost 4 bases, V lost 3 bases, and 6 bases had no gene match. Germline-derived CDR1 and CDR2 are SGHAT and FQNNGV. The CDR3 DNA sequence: TGTGCCAGCAGCTTTCAAGCGGGAGGGCCGTACAATGAGCAGTTCTTC. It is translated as CASSFQAGGPYNEQFF.

CDR3 sequence: CASRPASGQPQHF. For the CDR3, the DNA is TGTGCCAGCAGACCCGCATCCGGTCAGCCCCAGCATTTT. The rearrangement joins TRBV6-5 to TRBJ1-5, with no clear D. CDR3 length: 13 amino acids. Trimming pared 6 bases from V and 6 bases from J, leaving 12 bases between. Germline CDR1 MNHEY, CDR2 SVGAGI.

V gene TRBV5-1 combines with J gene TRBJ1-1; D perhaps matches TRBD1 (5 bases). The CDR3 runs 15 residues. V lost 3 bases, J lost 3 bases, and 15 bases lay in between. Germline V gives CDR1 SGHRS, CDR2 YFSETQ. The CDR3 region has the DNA TGCGCCAGCAGCTCGATTGCGGGGGTCGACACTGAAGCTTTCTTT. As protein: CASSSIAGVDTEAFF.

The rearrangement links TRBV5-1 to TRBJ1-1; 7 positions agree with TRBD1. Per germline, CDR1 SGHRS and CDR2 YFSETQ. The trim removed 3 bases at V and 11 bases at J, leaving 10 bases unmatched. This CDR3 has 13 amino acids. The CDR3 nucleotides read TGCGCCAGCAGCTCCGGGACAGAAAAGAACGCTTTCTTT. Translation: CASSSGTEKNAFF.

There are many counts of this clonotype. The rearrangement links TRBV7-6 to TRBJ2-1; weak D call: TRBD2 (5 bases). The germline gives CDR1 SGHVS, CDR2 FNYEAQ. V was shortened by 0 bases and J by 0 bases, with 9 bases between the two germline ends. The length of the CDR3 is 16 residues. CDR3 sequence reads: CASSLAEGNSYNEQFF. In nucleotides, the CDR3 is TGTGCCAGCAGCTTAGCTGAGGGCAACTCCTACAATGAGCAGTTCTTC.

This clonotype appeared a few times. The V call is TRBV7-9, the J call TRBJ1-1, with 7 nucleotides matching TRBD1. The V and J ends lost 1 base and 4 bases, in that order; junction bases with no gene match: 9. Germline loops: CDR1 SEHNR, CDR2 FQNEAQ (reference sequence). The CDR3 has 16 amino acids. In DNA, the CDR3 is TGTGCCAGCAGCTTAGGGAAGACAGGGCGCCCCACTGAAGCTTTCTTT. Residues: CASSLGKTGRPTEAFF.

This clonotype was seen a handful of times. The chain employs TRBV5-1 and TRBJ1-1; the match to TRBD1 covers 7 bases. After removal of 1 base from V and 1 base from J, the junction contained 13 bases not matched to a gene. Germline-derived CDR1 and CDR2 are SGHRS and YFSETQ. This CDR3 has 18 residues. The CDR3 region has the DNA TGCGCCAGCAGCTTGCAAGTTGGAAACAGGGACAGGAACACTGAAGCTTTCTTT. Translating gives CASSLQVGNRDRNTEAFF. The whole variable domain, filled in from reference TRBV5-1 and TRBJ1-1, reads KAGVTQTPRYLIKTRGQQVTLSCSPISGHRSVSWYQQTPGQGLQFLFEYFSETQRNKGNFPGRFSGRQFSNSRSEMNVSTLELGDSALYLCASSLQVGNRDRNTEAFFGQGTRLTVV.

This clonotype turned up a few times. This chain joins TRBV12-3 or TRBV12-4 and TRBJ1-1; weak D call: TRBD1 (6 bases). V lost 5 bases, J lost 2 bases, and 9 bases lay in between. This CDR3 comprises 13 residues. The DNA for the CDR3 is TGTGCCAGCAGTAAAGGGGGAAACACTGAAGCTTTCTTT. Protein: CASSKGGNTEAFF.

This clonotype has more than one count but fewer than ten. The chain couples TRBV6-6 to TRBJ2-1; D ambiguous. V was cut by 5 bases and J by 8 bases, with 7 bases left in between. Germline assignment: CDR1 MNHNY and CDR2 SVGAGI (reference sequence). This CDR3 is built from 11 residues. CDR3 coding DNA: TGTGCCAGCAGTCGGAACCATGAGCAGTTCTTC. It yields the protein CASSRNHEQFF.

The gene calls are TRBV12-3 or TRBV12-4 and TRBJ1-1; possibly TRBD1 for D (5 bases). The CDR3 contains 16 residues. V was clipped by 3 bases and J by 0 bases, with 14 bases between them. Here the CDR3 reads CASSFFGGSMNTEAFF. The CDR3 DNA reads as TGTGCCAGCAGTTTCTTTGGGGGATCCATGAACACTGAAGCTTTCTTT.

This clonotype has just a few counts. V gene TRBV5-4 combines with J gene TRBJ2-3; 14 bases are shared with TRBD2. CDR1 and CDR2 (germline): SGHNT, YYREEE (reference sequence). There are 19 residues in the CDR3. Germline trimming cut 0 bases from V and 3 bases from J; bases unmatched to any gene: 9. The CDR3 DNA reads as TGTGCCAGCAGCTTGGAGTTTGGACTAGCGGGAGGCGGTACAGATACGCAGTATTTT. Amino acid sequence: CASSLEFGLAGGGTDTQYF.

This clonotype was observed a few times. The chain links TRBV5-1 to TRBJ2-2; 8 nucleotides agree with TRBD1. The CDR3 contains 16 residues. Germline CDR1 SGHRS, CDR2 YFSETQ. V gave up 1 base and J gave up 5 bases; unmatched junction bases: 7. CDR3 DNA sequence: TGCGCCAGCAGCTTGACAGGGGGGCGAGTTACCGGGGAGCTGTTTTTT. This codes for CASSLTGGRVTGELFF.

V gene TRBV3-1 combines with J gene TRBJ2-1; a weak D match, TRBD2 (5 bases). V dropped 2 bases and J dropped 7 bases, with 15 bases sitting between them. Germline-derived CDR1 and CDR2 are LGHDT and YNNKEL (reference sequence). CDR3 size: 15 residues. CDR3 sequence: CASSQLSGIGNEQFF. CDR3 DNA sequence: TGTGCCAGCAGCCAACTCAGCGGCATTGGTAATGAGCAGTTCTTC.

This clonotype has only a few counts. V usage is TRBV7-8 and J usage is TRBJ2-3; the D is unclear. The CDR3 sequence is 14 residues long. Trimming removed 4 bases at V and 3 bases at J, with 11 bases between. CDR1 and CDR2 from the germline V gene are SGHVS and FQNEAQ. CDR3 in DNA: TGTGCCAGCAGCTCACCCTTCAGGACAGATACGCAGTATTTT. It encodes CASSSPFRTDTQYF.

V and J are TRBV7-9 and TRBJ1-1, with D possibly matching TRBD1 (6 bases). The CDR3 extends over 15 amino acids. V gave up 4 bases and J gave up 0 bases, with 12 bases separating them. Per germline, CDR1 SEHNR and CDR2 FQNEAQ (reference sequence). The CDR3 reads CASSSEQGVNTEAFF. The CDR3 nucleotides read TGTGCCAGCAGCTCTGAACAGGGAGTGAACACTGAAGCTTTCTTT.

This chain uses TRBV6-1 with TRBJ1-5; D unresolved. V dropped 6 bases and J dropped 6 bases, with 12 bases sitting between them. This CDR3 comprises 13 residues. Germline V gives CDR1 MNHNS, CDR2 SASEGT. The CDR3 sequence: CASRALVGQPQHF. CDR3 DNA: TGTGCCAGCAGGGCTTTAGTGGGTCAGCCCCAGCATTTT.

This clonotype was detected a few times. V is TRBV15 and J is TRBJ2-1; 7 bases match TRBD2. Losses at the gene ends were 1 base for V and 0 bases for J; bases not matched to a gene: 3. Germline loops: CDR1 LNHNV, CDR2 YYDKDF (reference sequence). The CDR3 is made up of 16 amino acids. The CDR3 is CATSRGPGGSYNEQFF. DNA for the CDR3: TGTGCCACCAGCAGAGGTCCGGGAGGCTCCTACAATGAGCAGTTCTTC. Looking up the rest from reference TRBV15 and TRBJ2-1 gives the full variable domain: DAMVIQNPRYQVTQFGKPVTLSCSQTLNHNVMYWYQQKSSQAPKLLFHYYDKDFNNEADTPDNFQSRRPNTSFCFLDIRSPGLGDTAMYLCATSRGPGGSYNEQFFGPGTRLTVL.

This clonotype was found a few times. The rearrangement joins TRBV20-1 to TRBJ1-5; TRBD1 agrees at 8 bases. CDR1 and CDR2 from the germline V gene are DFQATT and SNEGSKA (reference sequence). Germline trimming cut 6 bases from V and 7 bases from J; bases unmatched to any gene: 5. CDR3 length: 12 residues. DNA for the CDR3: TGCAGTGCAGACAGGGGCGAACAGCCCCAGCATTTT. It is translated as CSADRGEQPQHF.

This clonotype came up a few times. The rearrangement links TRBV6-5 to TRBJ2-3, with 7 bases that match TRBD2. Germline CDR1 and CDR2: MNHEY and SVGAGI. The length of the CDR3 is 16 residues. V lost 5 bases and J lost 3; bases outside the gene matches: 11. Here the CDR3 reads CASSKTTRGVTDTQYF. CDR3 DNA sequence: TGTGCCAGCAGTAAGACGACCCGGGGGGTGACAGATACGCAGTATTTT.